The following is a T cell receptor beta chain sequence with its context. The sample belongs to a study of blood T cell repertoires in COVID-19. Study in general: The study drew acute and convalescent COVID-19 samples from the United States, Italy and Spain. Nucleic acid was either cDNA or gDNA, and it came from T cells, B-cell-depleted T cells, or PBMCs.

Germline-derived CDR1 and CDR2 are MNHEY and SVGAGI. Deletions cut 6 bases from V and 10 bases from J, with 19 bases between. This CDR3 comprises 15 residues. Per the authors' pipeline: Researchers report that nucleated cell counts were estimated from reference gene primer amplification. Assay used: immunoSEQ multiplex PCR; TCRdb lists only in-frame clones, some missing. The V and J calls and clone size are taken from that table; D and trimming were inferred from the DNA. The sample records around 87,000 clones, around four fifths being singletons. The chain has TRBV6-5 and TRBJ1-6, with a possible D match to TRBD1 (5 bases). This receptor was obtained from an elderly woman with acute or convalescent COVID-19. Sequencing was performed on peripheral blood. CDR3 sequence (DNA): TGTGCCAGCAGCTTCGGGGGGGTGCGCTCCTCACCCCTCCACTTT. This translates into CASSFGGVRSSPLHF.